The 22 T cell receptor beta chains reported below all come from one sample, sequenced in a study of CD8+CD57+ T cells in acquired aplastic anemia. It was genomic DNA that served as the template for profiling TCR beta VDJ and CDR3. TCRdb independently ran MiXCR on the reads; one entry per CDR3 protein. The data hold around 50,000 distinct CDR3 sequences, with about 78% observed a single time. The source material was sorted CD4+, CD8+, or CD8+CD57+ T cells (not recorded which) from PBMCs. All receptors come from a human donor in good health, serving as a control.

V and J are TRBV19 and TRBJ1-1; no reliable D call. The CDR3 has 13 residues. The V gene's germline CDR1 is LNHDA and CDR2 SQIVND (reference sequence). Trimming left V 3 bases short and J 3 bases short, with 8 bases between. The CDR3 region is CASSIGGDTEAFF. CDR3 bases: TGTGCCAGTAGTATTGGTGGGGACACTGAAGCTTTCTTT.

In its sample, this clonotype was seen a few times. A junction end diverges from the germline sequence, so it may reflect a read error. This chain uses TRBV5-4 with TRBJ2-2; 11 nucleotides match TRBD1. Germline-derived CDR1 and CDR2 are SGHNT and YYREEE (reference sequence). The CDR3 covers 17 residues. The CDR3 here is CASSLAGTGGATGELVF. CDR3 sequence (DNA): TGTGCCAGCAGCTTGGCAGGGACAGGGGGTGCCACCGGGGAGCTGGTTTTT.

This clonotype was detected many times. The chain combines TRBV6-4 with TRBJ1-6; 8 bases line up with TRBD1. This CDR3 contains 15 residues. Trimming cost V 0 bases and J 7 bases; bases outside gene matches: 2. Per the germline V gene, CDR1 is MRHNA and CDR2 is SNTAGT. The DNA for the CDR3 is TGTGCCAGCAGTGACTCGTCAGGGGGCAATTCACCCCTCCACTTT. Translated, it gives CASSDSSGGNSPLHF.

The gene calls are TRBV19 and TRBJ1-5; D unresolved. The V gene lost 5 bases and the J gene lost 7 bases, with 9 bases spanning the gap. Germline CDR1 is LNHDA and CDR2 is SQIVND (reference sequence). The CDR3 consists of 12 residues. The CDR3 nucleotides read TGTGCCAGTAGTCTACTAAGCCAGCCCCAGCATTTT. This encodes CASSLLSQPQHF.

This clonotype was seen only once. V and J are TRBV6-1 and TRBJ1-3; 7 nucleotides line up with TRBD1. The germline CDR1 and CDR2 sequences are MNHNS and SASEGT. The CDR3 covers 15 residues. Losses at the gene ends were 6 bases for V and 4 bases for J; bases not matched to a gene: 9. As DNA, the CDR3 is TGTGCCAGCAGCTTGACAGGGAATGGAGGAAACACCATATATTTT. Residues: CASSLTGNGGNTIYF.

The rearrangement uses TRBV6-1 and TRBJ2-7; D gene ambiguous. This CDR3 region has 14 residues. Germline CDR1 MNHNS, CDR2 SASEGT. V gave up 6 bases and J gave up 0 bases, with 12 bases separating them. In DNA form, the CDR3 reads TGTGCCAGCAGGTCTAGTGCTAGCTCCTACGAGCAGTACGTC. Its protein product is CASRSSASSYEQYV.

The sample holds a few counts of this clonotype. V and J are TRBV5-4 and TRBJ2-7; D uncertain. The CDR3 contains 12 residues. CDR1 is SGHNT and CDR2 is YYREEE in the germline V gene (reference sequence). CDR3 amino acids: CAIPWAVYEQYF. Written as DNA, the CDR3 is TGTGCGATTCCGTGGGCGGTCTACGAGCAGTACTTC. Supplemented by reference TRBV5-4 and TRBJ2-7, the full variable domain reads ETGVTQSPTHLIKTRGQQVTLRCSSQSGHNTVSWYQQALGQGPQFIFQYYREEENGRGNFPPRFSGLQFPNYSSELNVNALELDDSALYLCAIPWAVYEQYFGPGTRLTVT.

This rearrangement joins TRBV29-1 to TRBJ1-4; TRBD1 is a possible D gene (6 bases). The CDR3 contains 13 residues. Trimming took 6 bases from V and 7 from J, leaving 15 bases between them. Germline CDR1 is SQVTM and CDR2 is ANQGSEA. The CDR3 sequence: CSVGGGSGEKLFF. The CDR3 DNA is TGCAGCGTGGGGGGCGGGTCCGGTGAAAAACTGTTTTTT.

The J gene is TRBJ2-7, the V gene TRBV5-1, with 14 bases identical to TRBD2. Germline V gene data show CDR1 as SGHRS and CDR2 as YFSETQ. The trim removed 4 bases at V and 5 bases at J, leaving 11 bases unmatched. CDR3 length: 17 residues. The CDR3 DNA reads TGCGCCAGCAGCCCGGGACTAGCGGGAGTCGGCGGAGACGAGCAGTACTTC. Amino acids: CASSPGLAGVGGDEQYF. Looking up the rest from reference TRBV5-1 and TRBJ2-7 gives the full variable domain: KAGVTQTPRYLIKTRGQQVTLSCSPISGHRSVSWYQQTPGQGLQFLFEYFSETQRNKGNFPGRFSGRQFSNSRSEMNVSTLELGDSALYLCASSPGLAGVGGDEQYFGPGTRLTVT.

On this clonotype itself: One end of the junction varies from germline; a read error may be responsible. The V and J genes are TRBV19 and TRBJ2-7; no clear D gene. CDR1 is LNHDA and CDR2 is SQIVND in the germline V gene (reference sequence). The CDR3 runs 11 residues. The CDR3 nucleotides read TGCGCCACCCGGCGGCTATACGAGCAGTACTTC. The encoded protein is CATRRLYEQYF.

This chain connects TRBV24-1 to TRBJ1-5, with a tentative D call TRBD1 (5 bases). Germline CDR1 reads KGHDR; CDR2 reads SFDVKD. Trimming removed 1 base at V and 7 bases at J, with 7 bases between. The CDR3 is 13 amino acids. The CDR3, as DNA: TGTGCCACCAGTGATTTCTCAGGGCAGCCCCAGCATTTT. The encoded protein is CATSDFSGQPQHF.

This clonotype was detected only a few times. The chain carries TRBV2 and TRBJ1-2; 7 positions agree with TRBD1. This CDR3 region has 13 residues. Trimming at V came to 3 bases and at J to 8 bases, leaving 6 bases not matched to a gene. CDR1 is SNHLY, CDR2 FYNNEI, per germline. CDR3 nucleotides: TGTGCCAGCAGTGAGTTGCAGGGGGACGGCTACACCTTC. It translates to CASSELQGDGYTF.

Note on this clonotype: The CDR3 does not end in the conserved phenylalanine or tryptophan, so this is likely a read error. The chain combines TRBV10-2 with TRBJ2-7; D unclear. V was cut by 6 bases and J by 2 bases, with 11 bases left in between. The CDR3 spans 13 residues. Germline V gene sequence: CDR1 WSHSY, CDR2 SAAADI. The CDR3, as DNA: TGCGCCAGCAGGATGAGCGTACCCTACGAGCAGTACCTC. As protein: CASRMSVPYEQYL.

This chain uses TRBV25-1 with TRBJ1-5; perhaps TRBD1 as D (5 bases). The CDR3 is 13 residues long. The germline CDR1 and CDR2 sequences are MGHDK and SYGVNS. Trimming cost V 8 bases and J 4 bases, with 12 bases left between them. This chain's CDR3 is CASQGARNQPQHF. CDR3 nucleotide sequence: TGTGCCAGCCAAGGGGCGCGGAATCAGCCCCAGCATTTT.

This clonotype was observed many times. The DNA for the CDR3 is TGTGCCAGCAGCCAATCCGAACCTCATTACGAGCAGTACTTC. Its translation is CASSQSEPHYEQYF. This chain links TRBV7-9 with TRBJ2-7, with D unclear. There are 14 residues in the CDR3. Germline-derived CDR1 and CDR2 are SEHNR and FQNEAQ (reference sequence). Trimming removed 5 bases from V and 4 bases from J, with 15 bases in between.

The chain has TRBV4-1 and TRBJ2-7; D is undetermined. V lost 6 bases, J lost 2 bases, and 11 bases lay in between. The CDR3 runs to 13 residues. Germline CDR1 reads MGHRA; CDR2 reads YSYEKL. The CDR3 DNA is TGCGCCAGCAGTCTTGAATTCGCCTACGAGCAGTACTTC. It yields the protein CASSLEFAYEQYF.

This clonotype was seen many times. The V gene is TRBV30, the J gene TRBJ1-1; weak D call: TRBD1 (5 bases). The germline gives CDR1 GTSNPN, CDR2 SVGIG (reference sequence). Trimming shortened V by 0 bases and J by 3 bases, and 8 bases separated the two germline ends. The CDR3 contains 13 residues. In DNA, the CDR3 is TGTGCCTGGAGTGTAGGGGTGGACACTGAAGCTTTCTTT. The encoded protein is CAWSVGVDTEAFF.

V and J are TRBV4-1 and TRBJ1-5, with 9 bases lining up with TRBD1. CDR1 is MGHRA and CDR2 is YSYEKL in the germline V gene. J was trimmed by 4 bases and V by 0 bases; bases with no gene match: 4. This CDR3 comprises 16 residues. CDR3 coding DNA: TGCGCCAGCAGCCAAGATATCGGGACAGGGAATCAGCCCCAGCATTTT. This gives the protein CASSQDIGTGNQPQHF.

Only one count was recorded for this clonotype. One junction end does not reproduce the germline sequence, and a read error may be involved. The V call is TRBV12-3 or TRBV12-4, the J call TRBJ1-2, with D maybe TRBD1 (5 bases). CDR3 length: 16 amino acids. In nucleotides, the CDR3 is TGTGCCAGCGGTTTAAACAGGCGCTATACTAACTATGGCTACACCTTC. Its translation: CASGLNRRYTNYGYTF.

The chain couples TRBV2 to TRBJ1-5; D is ambiguous. The CDR3 is 14 amino acids. Per the germline V gene, CDR1 is SNHLY and CDR2 is FYNNEI. V dropped 7 bases and J dropped 0 bases, with 10 bases sitting between them. CDR3 residues: CASTSRDSNQPQHF. In DNA, the CDR3 is TGTGCCAGCACCTCTAGGGATAGCAATCAGCCCCAGCATTTT.

The chain is built from TRBV2 and TRBJ2-7; TRBD2 is a possible D gene (6 bases). Germline loops: CDR1 SNHLY, CDR2 FYNNEI. V lost 6 bases and J 6 bases, leaving 12 bases between the germline ends. The CDR3 consists of 12 residues. CDR3 nucleotide sequence: TGTGCCAGCAGAACAGTGGGGGGCGAGCAGTACTTC. Its translation: CASRTVGGEQYF.

This chain uses TRBV29-1 with TRBJ2-7; 7 nucleotides align to TRBD1. Germline loops: CDR1 SQVTM, CDR2 ANQGSEA. The length of the CDR3 is 14 residues. V dropped 7 bases and J dropped 6; count of bases not matched to a gene: 15. The CDR3 spells CSAVRQGDSGEQYF. CDR3 sequence (DNA): TGCAGCGCAGTCCGACAGGGAGATTCGGGCGAGCAGTACTTC.